These 24 T cell receptor beta chains were sequenced from one sample in a study of blood T cell repertoires in COVID-19. Clones were read by immunoSEQ multiplex PCR, and TCRdb kept only the in-frame ones, dropping some. This table has some 140,000 clones, around 82% appearing once. Specimen: PBMCs or T cells enriched from blood (not recorded which). The receptors were sampled from a man aged 40-49 years with acute COVID-19.

The chain has TRBV12-3 or TRBV12-4 and TRBJ1-5, with 7 nucleotides matching TRBD1. Germline trimming cut 5 bases from V and 7 bases from J; bases unmatched to any gene: 5. This CDR3 contains 13 residues. Here the CDR3 reads CASSDRVDQPQHF. The CDR3 DNA reads TGTGCCAGCAGTGACAGGGTAGACCAGCCCCAGCATTTT.

The genes are TRBV19 and TRBJ1-5; 7 nucleotides agree with TRBD1. The CDR3 has 14 residues. Germline V lookup: CDR1 LNHDA, CDR2 SQIVND (reference sequence). V gave up 7 bases and J gave up 7 bases; unmatched junction bases: 10. The CDR3 here is CASKILAGGQPQHF. The CDR3, as DNA: TGTGCCAGTAAAATCCTGGCAGGGGGACAGCCCCAGCATTTT.

In this sample, this clone turned up once. The chain recombines TRBV30 with TRBJ1-1, with 8 bases that match TRBD1. The germline gives CDR1 GTSNPN, CDR2 SVGIG (reference sequence). The CDR3 extends over 13 amino acids. Trimming took 8 bases from V and 3 from J; bases not matched to a gene: 8. The CDR3 here is CAASGQAYTEAFF. The CDR3 DNA is TGTGCCGCCTCGGGACAGGCTTACACTGAAGCTTTCTTT.

The chain uses TRBV12-3 or TRBV12-4 and TRBJ2-1, with D tentatively TRBD2 (6 bases). Trimming took off 4 bases at V and 6 bases at J, with 10 bases between the two ends. The CDR3 covers 13 residues. The CDR3 protein is CASSWGESNEQFF. In nucleotides, the CDR3 is TGTGCCAGCAGTTGGGGGGAGAGCAATGAGCAGTTCTTC.

This clone has just a few counts. The chain links TRBV12-3 or TRBV12-4 to TRBJ1-3; no clear D. The V and J ends lost 2 bases and 0 bases respectively, with 2 bases between them. The CDR3 is made up of 13 amino acids. This chain's CDR3 is CASSLLSGNTIYF. CDR3 coding DNA: TGTGCCAGCAGTTTACTCTCTGGAAACACCATATATTTT.

The V call is TRBV4-3, the J call TRBJ1-2, with D perhaps matching TRBD1 (6 bases). V lost 3 bases to trimming and J lost 6 bases, with 14 bases between them. Germline V lookup: CDR1 LGHNA, CDR2 YSLEER. The CDR3 runs 14 residues. The DNA for the CDR3 is TGCGCCAGCAGCCATTTGCAGGGGTCTGATGGCTACACCTTC. Translation gives CASSHLQGSDGYTF.

The chain's CDR3 is CASSPGGASEFTLHF. The CDR3 nucleotides read TGTGCCAGCAGCCCTGGGGGGGCATCAGAATTCACCCTCCACTTT. V gene TRBV7-2 combines with J gene TRBJ1-6; tentative D call: TRBD1 (6 bases). The CDR3 is 15 amino acids. Trimming took off 5 bases at V and 14 bases at J, with 22 bases between the two ends. CDR1 and CDR2 from the germline V gene are SGHTA and FQGNSA.

This chain links TRBV3-1 (or the pseudogene TRBV3-2) with TRBJ1-4; D remains unclear. CDR3 length: 15 amino acids. Germline V gene sequence: CDR1 LGHDT, CDR2 YNNKEL (reference sequence). Trimming took off 0 bases at V and 7 bases at J, with 12 bases between the two ends. The DNA for the CDR3 is TGTGCCAGCAGCCAAGAGCCGGGAGAAGGTGAAAAACTGTTTTTT. This encodes CASSQEPGEGEKLFF.

As concerns this clone: An end of the junction differs from the germline gene, which may be a read error. The chain recombines TRBV9 with TRBJ2-3; 15 bases fit TRBD2. This CDR3 has 15 amino acids. From germline, CDR1 is SGDLS and CDR2 YYNGEE. As DNA, the CDR3 is TGTGCCAGCAGCGGACCGGGACTAGCGGGGGGTAGCCCCATTTTT. It encodes CASSGPGLAGGSPIF.

The CDR3 coding sequence is TGTGCCAGCACTACTAGAGAAGGTGGCAGGCCTTCCACGAACACCGGGGAGCTGTTTTTT. Its translation is CASTTREGGRPSTNTGELFF. The chain has TRBV7-9 and TRBJ2-2, with D perhaps TRBD2 (5 bases). In germline, CDR1 is SEHNR, CDR2 FQNEAQ (reference sequence). Between the trimmed V and J ends, which lost 7 bases and 0 bases, there was a span of 27 bases. The CDR3 consists of 20 residues.

V and J are TRBV28 and TRBJ1-1; 9 positions agree with TRBD1. The CDR3 length is 15 residues. V shed 8 bases and J 1 base; nucleotides not matched to a gene: 8. CDR1 is MDHEN and CDR2 is SYDVKM in the germline V gene. The CDR3 region is CASLIQGAQNTEAFF. The DNA for the CDR3 is TGTGCCAGCCTTATACAGGGGGCGCAGAACACTGAAGCTTTCTTT. The entire variable domain, with the rest obtained from reference TRBV28 and TRBJ1-1, is as follows: DVKVTQSSRYLVKRTGEKVFLECVQDMDHENMFWYRQDPGLGLRLIYFSYDVKMKEKGDIPEGYSVSREKKERFSLILESASTNQTSMYLCASLIQGAQNTEAFFGQGTRLTVV.

The rearrangement uses TRBV19 and TRBJ1-2; no clear D. This CDR3 has 12 residues. CDR1 LNHDA and CDR2 SQIVND come from the germline V gene (reference sequence). Trimming removed 11 bases from V and 6 bases from J, with 16 bases in between. The CDR3 spells CASVDKLDGYTF. The CDR3, as DNA: TGTGCCTCAGTAGACAAGCTCGATGGCTACACCTTC.

There are many counts of this clone. The V gene is TRBV19, the J gene TRBJ1-5; tentative D call: TRBD1 (5 bases). Deletions cut 7 bases from V and 1 base from J, with 14 bases between. There are 15 residues in the CDR3. Germline loops: CDR1 LNHDA, CDR2 SQIVND (reference sequence). CDR3 protein: CASTFREASNQPQHF. Written as DNA, the CDR3 is TGTGCCAGTACCTTCAGGGAAGCCAGCAATCAGCCCCAGCATTTT.

This sequence joins TRBV7-2 and TRBJ1-1, with D possibly TRBD1 on 6 matching bases. V lost 4 bases, J lost 1 base, and 7 bases lay in between. The germline V gene has CDR1 SGHTA and CDR2 FQGNSA. This CDR3 is 13 amino acids long. The DNA for the CDR3 is TGTGCCAGCAGCTCACAGGGGAACACTGAAGCTTTCTTT. It specifies CASSSQGNTEAFF.

The chain carries TRBV5-1 and TRBJ1-2, with D possibly TRBD1 on 6 matching bases. Germline values: CDR1 SGHRS, CDR2 YFSETQ. The CDR3 loop spans 14 amino acids. Deletions cut 7 bases from V and 2 bases from J, with 15 bases between. CDR3 region: CASAPDQGNYGYTF. CDR3 nucleotides: TGCGCCAGCGCCCCGGACCAGGGGAACTATGGCTACACCTTC.

The V call is TRBV7-2, the J call TRBJ1-5; 11 bases map to TRBD1. After removal of 2 bases from V and 6 bases from J, the junction contained 9 bases not matched to a gene. The CDR3 loop spans 17 amino acids. The germline CDR1 and CDR2 sequences are SGHTA and FQGNSA. The CDR3, as DNA: TGTGCCAGCAGCTTAATTCTCGGGACAGGGGGTTTTCAGCCCCAGCATTTT. Translating gives CASSLILGTGGFQPQHF. The whole variable domain, filled in from reference TRBV7-2 and TRBJ1-5, reads GAGVSQSPSNKVTEKGKDVELRCDPISGHTALYWYRQSLGQGLEFLIYFQGNSAPDKSGLPSDRFSAERTGGSVSTLTIQRTQQEDSAVYLCASSLILGTGGFQPQHFGDGTRLSIL.

The chain links TRBV7-8 to TRBJ2-3; unclear D gene. The CDR3 has 16 residues. The V end was cut by 7 bases, the J end by 0 bases, with 17 bases between. Germline values: CDR1 SGHVS, CDR2 FQNEAQ. The CDR3 spells CASIPTRRPSTDTQYF. The DNA of the CDR3 is TGTGCCAGCATCCCCACCAGGCGCCCTAGCACAGATACGCAGTATTTT. The complete variable domain, with remaining parts taken from reference TRBV7-8 and TRBJ2-3, reads GAGVSQSPRYKVAKRGQDVALRCDPISGHVSLFWYQQALGQGPEFLTYFQNEAQLDKSGLPSDRFFAERPEGSVSTLKIQRTQQEDSAVYLCASIPTRRPSTDTQYFGPGTRLTVL.

This clone was recorded only once. The chain carries TRBV3-1 (or the pseudogene TRBV3-2) and TRBJ2-7; 10 bases are a match to TRBD2. CDR3 length: 15 residues. CDR1 LGHDT and CDR2 YNNKEL come from the germline V gene (reference sequence). The trim removed 3 bases at V and 7 bases at J, leaving 9 bases unmatched. The CDR3 sequence is CASSHRVAGGREQYF. The CDR3 DNA is TGTGCCAGCAGCCACCGAGTAGCGGGAGGAAGGGAGCAGTACTTC.

The chain uses TRBV2 and TRBJ2-7; perhaps TRBD1 as D (6 bases). Germline CDR1 SNHLY, CDR2 FYNNEI. V was shortened by 7 bases and J by 3 bases, with 13 bases between the two germline ends. This CDR3 is 13 amino acids long. CDR3 nucleotide sequence: TGTGCCAGCAATCAGGACAGAAGCTACGAGCAGTACTTC. This sequence encodes CASNQDRSYEQYF.

This clone showed up just once. The rearrangement links TRBV4-3 to TRBJ2-2, with 9 bases aligning to TRBD2. This CDR3 has 16 amino acids. V shed 4 bases and J 0 bases; nucleotides not matched to a gene: 3. The V gene's germline CDR1 is LGHNA and CDR2 YSLEER. The CDR3 nucleotides are TGCGCCAGCAGCCTTAGACTAGCGGCGAACACCGGGGAGCTGTTTTTT. Translation gives CASSLRLAANTGELFF.

V usage is TRBV28 and J usage is TRBJ2-1, with 11 positions matching TRBD2. Germline values: CDR1 MDHEN, CDR2 SYDVKM. V lost 6 bases and J lost 0; bases outside the gene matches: 10. The CDR3 totals 18 residues. The CDR3 loop reads CASSTPGLADYSYNEQFF. CDR3 sequence (DNA): TGTGCCAGCAGCACACCGGGACTAGCGGATTACTCCTACAATGAGCAGTTCTTC.

The chain employs TRBV13 and TRBJ2-3; D remains ambiguous. The CDR3 contains 15 residues. CDR1 PRHDT and CDR2 FYEKMQ come from the germline V gene (reference sequence). Between the trimmed V and J ends, which lost 1 base and 1 base, there was a span of 9 bases. This chain's CDR3 is CASSLASARTDTQYF. The CDR3 nucleotides read TGTGCCAGCAGCTTAGCTTCCGCGCGCACAGATACGCAGTATTTT.

This CDR3 reads CASTRVGTGELFF. Here the CDR3 DNA reads TGTGCCAGTACTAGGGTTGGCACCGGGGAGCTGTTTTTT. V and J are TRBV13 and TRBJ2-2; tentative D call: TRBD2 (5 bases). The germline gives CDR1 PRHDT, CDR2 FYEKMQ (reference sequence). The V end was cut by 9 bases, the J end by 4 bases, with 12 bases between. CDR3 size: 13 residues.

The rearrangement links TRBV30 to TRBJ2-3; 8 nucleotides match TRBD2. V lost 4 bases and J lost 7; bases outside the gene matches: 7. Germline lookup yields CDR1 GTSNPN and CDR2 SVGIG (reference sequence). CDR3 length: 13 amino acids. The CDR3 loop reads CAWKSSGYHTQYF. The CDR3 region has the DNA TGTGCCTGGAAATCTAGCGGGTACCATACGCAGTATTTT.